Sequencing of this T cell receptor (beta chain) was carried out in a study of blood T cell repertoires in COVID-19. This clone was recorded a few times. The germline V and J ends were trimmed by 2 bases and 2 bases, with 10 bases remaining between them. CDR3 length equals 14 residues. Per the germline V gene, CDR1 is SGHRS and CDR2 is YFSETQ. Assay: immunoSEQ multiplex PCR; the TCRdb copy retains only in-frame clones and omits some. The repertoire holds tens of thousands of clones, with roughly 87% as singletons. The sequence was collected from a man in his forties or fifties with active or convalescent COVID-19. J is TRBJ2-5 and V is TRBV5-1, with TRBD2 as a possible D gene (6 bases). The source material was peripheral blood. The CDR3 DNA is TGCGCCAGCAGCTTCCGGGAGCCGCAAGAGACCCAGTACTTC. Amino acids: CASSFREPQETQYF.